The 31 T cell receptor beta chains below were found in one sample sequenced in a study of blood T cell repertoires in COVID-19. The protocol was immunoSEQ multiplex PCR, while the TCRdb copy is restricted to in-frame clones and leaves out a portion. The repertoire consists of about 210,000 clones, with more than 70% occurring once and the leading ten covering more than 10%. Sequenced sample: peripheral blood. These receptors were taken from a human donor in a cohort sampled during active COVID-19.

The chain uses TRBV7-9 and TRBJ1-2; 9 bases line up with TRBD1. Germline V gives CDR1 SEHNR, CDR2 FQNEAQ (reference sequence). The CDR3 is 14 amino acids. V was pared by 5 bases and J by 7 bases, with 8 bases of the junction left unmatched. The CDR3 region is CASSRDRDLGGYTF. CDR3 DNA: TGTGCCAGCAGCCGGGACAGGGATTTAGGTGGCTACACCTTC.

This clone was counted only a few times. The rearrangement joins TRBV6-1 to TRBJ2-2; 7 nucleotides align to TRBD1. Trimming removed 4 bases from V and 3 bases from J; junction bases left unmatched: 20. The CDR3 runs to 20 residues. Germline V lookup: CDR1 MNHNS, CDR2 SASEGT. The CDR3 protein is CASSGGSWVATGDYTGELFF. For the CDR3, the DNA is TGTGCCAGCAGTGGTGGATCATGGGTGGCCACAGGGGATTACACCGGGGAGCTGTTTTTT.

This clone was found a few times. The rearrangement links TRBV2 to TRBJ1-3; no clear D. Germline CDR1 SNHLY, CDR2 FYNNEI. CDR3 length equals 12 residues. Trimming cost V 4 bases and J 10 bases, with 11 bases left between them. This CDR3 reads CASSGGTGTIYF. CDR3 nucleotides: TGTGCCAGCAGTGGTGGTACCGGTACCATATATTTT.

This clone was detected ten times or more. The CDR3 bases are TGTGCCATCAGTGAGTCGACACAGCCTCTGTCCTCACCCCTCCACTTT. This gives the protein CAISESTQPLSSPLHF. The V call is TRBV10-3, the J call TRBJ1-6; no firm D call. The CDR3 is 16 residues long. Per the germline V gene, CDR1 is ENHRY and CDR2 is SYGVKD. V was trimmed by 0 bases and J by 10 bases, leaving 16 bases between them.

The chain employs TRBV5-4 and TRBJ2-2; 8 bases align to TRBD1. The CDR3 spans 16 residues. V dropped 4 bases and J dropped 1; count of bases not matched to a gene: 6. The germline V gene encodes CDR1 SGHNT and CDR2 YYREEE (reference sequence). In DNA form, the CDR3 reads TGTGCCAGCAGCCCCAGGGGGCGCGGGAACACCGGGGAGCTGTTTTTT. Its translation: CASSPRGRGNTGELFF.

The CDR3 here is CASRRQVPSNEKLFF. CDR3 bases: TGTGCCAGCAGGAGACAGGTTCCGTCGAATGAAAAACTGTTTTTT. V usage is TRBV6-5 and J usage is TRBJ1-4; D possibly corresponds to TRBD1 (6 bases). This CDR3 contains 15 residues. CDR1 and CDR2 (germline): MNHEY, SVGAGI. V dropped 6 bases and J dropped 5 bases, with 16 bases sitting between them.

V is TRBV7-8 and J is TRBJ1-3; D not certain. Trimming removed 3 bases at V and 0 bases at J, with 3 bases between. Germline V CDR1 and CDR2: SGHVS, FQNEAQ. The CDR3 sequence is 13 residues long. The DNA for the CDR3 is TGTGCCAGCAGCTTCCACTCTGGAAACACCATATATTTT. It codes for CASSFHSGNTIYF.

The table lists this clone with a count of one. The rearrangement joins TRBV29-1 to TRBJ1-1; TRBD1 aligns across 9 bases. Germline CDR1 is SQVTM and CDR2 is ANQGSEA. V was clipped by 6 bases and J by 3 bases; unmatched bases: 5. The CDR3 totals 13 residues. DNA for the CDR3: TGCAGCGTAACAGGGGGCCGGTACACTGAAGCTTTCTTT. Protein product: CSVTGGRYTEAFF.

The chain joins TRBV15 to TRBJ2-1; D uncertain. The V gene's germline CDR1 is LNHNV and CDR2 YYDKDF (reference sequence). Trimming took 0 bases from V and 8 from J, leaving 5 bases between them. The CDR3 runs to 12 residues. CDR3 bases: TGTGCCACCAGCAGAGACGGTTATGAGCAGTTCTTC. Its protein product is CATSRDGYEQFF.

This rearrangement joins TRBV7-2 to TRBJ2-7, with 7 bases that match TRBD1. Trimming cost V 1 base and J 2 bases; bases outside gene matches: 5. This CDR3 has 15 residues. CDR1 and CDR2 from the germline V gene are SGHTA and FQGNSA. The CDR3 region has the DNA TGTGCCAGCAGCTTAGTTCCCGGGACAGCCTACGAGCAGTACTTC. Its translation: CASSLVPGTAYEQYF.

The chain is built from TRBV28 and TRBJ2-6, with D tentatively TRBD1 (5 bases). Germline V gene lookup returns CDR1 MDHEN and CDR2 SYDVKM. Trimming pared 3 bases from V and 3 bases from J, leaving 9 bases between. CDR3 size: 15 residues. The CDR3 region is CASSLARDGANVLTF. The CDR3 region has the DNA TGTGCCAGCAGTTTGGCCAGGGATGGGGCCAACGTCCTGACTTTC.

The chain links TRBV5-1 to TRBJ2-5; weak D call: TRBD1 (6 bases). The germline CDR1 and CDR2 sequences are SGHRS and YFSETQ. CDR3 length equals 16 residues. Trimming left V 0 bases short and J 1 base short, with 13 bases between. The chain's CDR3 is CASSLGPGDVQETQYF. CDR3 sequence (DNA): TGCGCCAGCAGCTTGGGGCCAGGGGACGTCCAAGAGACCCAGTACTTC.

The rearrangement links TRBV5-1 to TRBJ2-3; 8 bases align to TRBD1. The germline V gene has CDR1 SGHRS and CDR2 YFSETQ. The V and J ends lost 4 bases and 6 bases, in that order; junction bases with no gene match: 13. The CDR3 sequence is 16 residues long. CDR3 in DNA: TGCGCCAGCAGCATTGGGGGCCGGACAGGGTATGATACGCAGTATTTT. Its protein is CASSIGGRTGYDTQYF.

This clone appeared a single time. This chain joins TRBV5-5 and TRBJ1-2, with 9 positions matching TRBD1. This CDR3 is 15 amino acids long. Germline V gene data show CDR1 as SGHKS and CDR2 as YYEKEE (reference sequence). Trimming at V came to 0 bases and at J to 2 bases, leaving 2 bases not matched to a gene. CDR3 amino acids: CASSLAGTGNYGYTF. The DNA for the CDR3 is TGTGCCAGCAGCTTGGCTGGGACAGGGAACTATGGCTACACCTTC.

CDR3 loop: CASSPPGVAGEIEQYF. The CDR3 nucleotides read TGTGCCAGCAGCCCCCCCGGGGTAGCGGGAGAGATAGAGCAGTACTTC. The chain carries TRBV28 and TRBJ2-7, with 9 bases identical to TRBD2. V was pared by 6 bases and J by 7 bases, with 16 bases of the junction left unmatched. The CDR3 has 16 residues. The germline V gene encodes CDR1 MDHEN and CDR2 SYDVKM.

The chain has TRBV7-2 and TRBJ2-7, with D unresolved. Germline CDR1 reads SGHTA; CDR2 reads FQGNSA. The V end lost 2 bases, the J end lost 5 bases, and 10 bases lay between the germline ends. This CDR3 region has 13 residues. The CDR3 protein is CASSLPSLDEQYF. CDR3 in DNA: TGTGCCAGCAGCTTACCAAGCCTGGACGAGCAGTACTTC.

This clone was seen a single time. The J gene is TRBJ2-1, the V gene TRBV27; a weak D match, TRBD2 (6 bases). CDR1 is MNHEY and CDR2 is SMNVEV in the germline V gene (reference sequence). The CDR3 covers 14 residues. Trimming took 3 bases from V and 12 from J, leaving 18 bases between them. The CDR3, as DNA: TGTGCCAGCAGTTTCGGAGGGACGCGGAGGGCGCAGTTCTTC. Its translation: CASSFGGTRRAQFF.

The rearrangement links TRBV6-5 to TRBJ2-3; weak D call: TRBD1 (6 bases). Trimming took off 0 bases at V and 3 bases at J, with 13 bases between the two ends. Germline CDR1 MNHEY, CDR2 SVGAGI. The CDR3 is made up of 16 amino acids. CDR3 sequence (DNA): TGTGCCAGCAGTTACTCTCGGCAGGGGCTTACAGATACGCAGTATTTT. As protein: CASSYSRQGLTDTQYF.

V and J are TRBV28 and TRBJ2-7, with 13 bases lining up with TRBD2. The CDR3 consists of 15 residues. V shed 7 bases, J shed 5 bases, and the junction held 8 bases outside the gene matches. The germline CDR1 and CDR2 sequences are MDHEN and SYDVKM. The CDR3 region is CASNTRTSGSNEQYF. As DNA, the CDR3 is TGTGCCAGCAACACGCGGACTAGCGGGAGCAACGAGCAGTACTTC.

J is TRBJ2-7 and V is TRBV7-2, with a possible D match to TRBD2 (5 bases). Trimming cost V 5 bases and J 5 bases, with 19 bases left between them. This CDR3 is built from 15 residues. Per the germline V gene, CDR1 is SGHTA and CDR2 is FQGNSA. The CDR3 reads CASSPLGVDSDEQYF. The CDR3 DNA reads as TGTGCCAGCAGCCCCCTCGGGGTGGATTCGGACGAGCAGTACTTC.

The chain recombines TRBV10-3 with TRBJ1-3; a possible D gene is TRBD1 (5 bases). The CDR3 runs 16 residues. V was clipped by 7 bases and J by 1 base, with 17 bases between them. Germline loops: CDR1 ENHRY, CDR2 SYGVKD. DNA of the CDR3: TGTGCCATCACCTTATTCGCAGGGACTTCTGGAAACACCATATATTTT. It yields the protein CAITLFAGTSGNTIYF.

The rearrangement joins TRBV29-1 to TRBJ1-3; D call uncertain. V was shortened by 7 bases and J by 1 base, with 8 bases between the two germline ends. This CDR3 contains 12 residues. Germline assignment: CDR1 SQVTM and CDR2 ANQGSEA. The CDR3 is CSGGGSGNTIYF. CDR3 in DNA: TGCAGCGGCGGAGGATCTGGAAACACCATATATTTT.

The CDR3, as DNA: TGCGCCAGCAGCTTAGATCCGACAGCAACGAACACCGGGGAGCTGTTTTTT. Its translation: CASSLDPTATNTGELFF. This rearrangement joins TRBV5-1 to TRBJ2-2; weak D call: TRBD1 (5 bases). The CDR3 is made up of 17 amino acids. Germline V gene lookup returns CDR1 SGHRS and CDR2 YFSETQ. V was shortened by 2 bases and J by 0 bases, with 14 bases between the two germline ends.

The V call is TRBV20-1, the J call TRBJ1-5; no clear D. Germline-derived CDR1 and CDR2 are DFQATT and SNEGSKA (reference sequence). V was trimmed by 5 bases and J by 2 bases, leaving 13 bases between them. CDR3 length: 14 residues. The DNA of the CDR3 is TGCAGTGCTGGTGAGGTACGGGGCAATCAGCCCCAGCATTTT. Protein sequence: CSAGEVRGNQPQHF.

This rearrangement joins TRBV19 to TRBJ1-5; D is undetermined. Trimming took 4 bases from V and 4 from J, leaving 5 bases between them. The CDR3 runs to 12 residues. Germline loops: CDR1 LNHDA, CDR2 SQIVND (reference sequence). CDR3 DNA sequence: TGTGCCAGTAGTACACTTAATCAGCCCCAGCATTTT. This gives the protein CASSTLNQPQHF.

About this clone itself: The sample holds other DNA sequences that translate to the same CDR3. The rearrangement uses TRBV3-1 (or the pseudogene TRBV3-2) and TRBJ1-6, with D perhaps TRBD1 (5 bases). With 1 base removed from V and 7 bases from J, the gap between germline ends came to 8 bases. The CDR3 length is 14 residues. Germline lookup yields CDR1 LGHDT and CDR2 YNNKEL (reference sequence). For the CDR3, the DNA is TGTGCCAGCAGCCAAGGGCAGGGAAATTCACCCCTCCACTTT. It yields the protein CASSQGQGNSPLHF.

The J gene is TRBJ2-7, the V gene TRBV4-1; D is ambiguous. The V gene's germline CDR1 is MGHRA and CDR2 YSYEKL. V was shortened by 3 bases and J by 1 base, with 4 bases between the two germline ends. CDR3 length: 12 residues. The CDR3 nucleotides read TGCGCCAGCAGCCATCTTTCCTACGAGCAGTACTTC. Translated: CASSHLSYEQYF.

This chain links TRBV28 with TRBJ2-1; the match to TRBD2 covers 11 bases. Germline CDR1 reads MDHEN; CDR2 reads SYDVKM. The length of the CDR3 is 18 residues. After removal of 3 bases from V and 2 bases from J, the junction contained 9 bases not matched to a gene. CDR3 in DNA: TGTGCCAGCAGTTTTCTTATTAGCGGGGGGGCCACCTACAATGAGCAGTTCTTC. Amino acids: CASSFLISGGATYNEQFF.

The sample holds a few counts of this clone. The chain carries TRBV19 and TRBJ2-2; D ambiguous. The CDR3 spans 14 residues. The V end lost 5 bases, the J end lost 0 bases, and 7 bases lay between the germline ends. From germline, CDR1 is LNHDA and CDR2 SQIVND (reference sequence). CDR3 loop: CASSQASNTGELFF. CDR3 coding DNA: TGTGCCAGTAGTCAGGCATCGAACACCGGGGAGCTGTTTTTT.

This chain connects TRBV7-9 to TRBJ2-7; D is possibly TRBD2 (5 bases). The CDR3 is 14 residues long. V was pared by 5 bases and J by 2 bases, with 13 bases between. Germline assignment: CDR1 SEHNR and CDR2 FQNEAQ (reference sequence). As DNA, the CDR3 is TGTGCCAGCAGCGCGAATGGACTGGCCTACGAGCAGTACTTC. It translates to CASSANGLAYEQYF.

This chain links TRBV6-2 or TRBV6-3 with TRBJ1-2; possibly TRBD1 for D (5 bases). The germline V gene has CDR1 MNHEY and CDR2 SVGEGT. V dropped 0 bases and J dropped 8 bases, with 19 bases sitting between them. The CDR3 loop spans 16 amino acids. The CDR3 region is CASSYSTTGGTSGYTF. CDR3 nucleotide sequence: TGTGCCAGCAGTTACTCGACTACGGGAGGGACGAGCGGCTACACCTTC.